This TCR beta chain originates from a study of T cells in Graves' hyperthyroidism and ophthalmopathy. Graves' hyperthyroidism without ophthalmopathy progression within 18 months was termed stable. Amplification of TCR beta CDR3 regions used RNA as the template. HTBI primers drove first-round RT-PCR of the TCR CDR3. MiXCR was run by TCRdb on the multiplex PCR reads, yielding one entry per CDR3 protein. The sample carries 450,000 to 600,000 distinct CDR3 sequences, 14% recorded once. In its sample, this clonotype was seen a few times. Per germline, CDR1 LNHNV and CDR2 YYDKDF (reference sequence). With 0 bases removed from V and 0 bases from J, the gap between germline ends came to 6 bases. This CDR3 spans 15 amino acids.

J is TRBJ1-3 and V is TRBV15; no clear D. The receptor comes from a woman aged 40 to 49 with Graves' hyperthyroidism. Sequenced: blood. The CDR3 region is CATSRDRLSGNTIYF. The CDR3 region has the DNA TGTGCCACCAGCAGAGATCGTCTCTCTGGAAACACCATATATTTT.